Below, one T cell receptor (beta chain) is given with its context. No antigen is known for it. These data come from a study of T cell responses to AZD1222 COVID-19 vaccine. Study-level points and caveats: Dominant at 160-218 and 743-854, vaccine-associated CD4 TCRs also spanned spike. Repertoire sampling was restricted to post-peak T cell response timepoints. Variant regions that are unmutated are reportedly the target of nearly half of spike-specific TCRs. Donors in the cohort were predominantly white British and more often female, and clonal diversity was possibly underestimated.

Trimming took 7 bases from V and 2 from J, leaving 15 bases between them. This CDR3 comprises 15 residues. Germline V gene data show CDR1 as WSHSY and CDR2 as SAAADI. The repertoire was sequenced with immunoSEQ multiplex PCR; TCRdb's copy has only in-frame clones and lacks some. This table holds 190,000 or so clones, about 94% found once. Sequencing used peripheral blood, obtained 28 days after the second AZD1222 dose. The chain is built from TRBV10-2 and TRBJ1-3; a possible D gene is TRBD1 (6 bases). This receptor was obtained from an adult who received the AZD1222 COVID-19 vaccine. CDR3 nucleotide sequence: TGCGCCAGCACCCAGGGAGGGGGAACTGGAAACACCATATATTTT. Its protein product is CASTQGGGTGNTIYF.